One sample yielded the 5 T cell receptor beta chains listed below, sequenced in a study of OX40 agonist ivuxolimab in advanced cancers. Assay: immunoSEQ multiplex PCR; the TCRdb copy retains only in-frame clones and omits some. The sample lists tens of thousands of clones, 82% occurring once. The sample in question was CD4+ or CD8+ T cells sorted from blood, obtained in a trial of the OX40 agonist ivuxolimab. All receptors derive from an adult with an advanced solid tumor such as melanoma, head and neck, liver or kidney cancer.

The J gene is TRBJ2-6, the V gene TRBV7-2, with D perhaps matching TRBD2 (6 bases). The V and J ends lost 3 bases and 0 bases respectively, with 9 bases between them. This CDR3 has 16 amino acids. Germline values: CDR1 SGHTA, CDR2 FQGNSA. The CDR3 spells CASSFLGGSGANVLTF. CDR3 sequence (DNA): TGTGCCAGCAGCTTTCTGGGAGGCTCTGGGGCCAACGTCCTGACTTTC.

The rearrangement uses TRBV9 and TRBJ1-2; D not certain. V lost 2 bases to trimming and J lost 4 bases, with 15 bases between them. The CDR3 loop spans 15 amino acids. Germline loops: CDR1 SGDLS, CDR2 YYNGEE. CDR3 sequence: CASSVGLMHTYGYTF. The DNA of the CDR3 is TGTGCCAGCAGCGTCGGACTAATGCATACCTATGGCTACACCTTC.

CDR3 nucleotide sequence: TGTGCCAGCGGGGAGGGAGGGTCCTCTAACTATGGCTACACCTTC. Encoded protein: CASGEGGSSNYGYTF. V gene TRBV6-5 combines with J gene TRBJ1-2; no clear D. Trimming removed 8 bases at V and 0 bases at J, with 16 bases between. The germline CDR1 and CDR2 sequences are MNHEY and SVGAGI. The CDR3 runs to 15 residues.

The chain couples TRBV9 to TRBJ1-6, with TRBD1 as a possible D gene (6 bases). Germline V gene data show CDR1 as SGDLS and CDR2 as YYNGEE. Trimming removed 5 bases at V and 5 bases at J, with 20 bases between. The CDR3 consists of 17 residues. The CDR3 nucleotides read TGTGCCAGCAGTCGTAGGGGGGAGGGGCAGAATAATTCACCCCTCCACTTT. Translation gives CASSRRGEGQNNSPLHF.

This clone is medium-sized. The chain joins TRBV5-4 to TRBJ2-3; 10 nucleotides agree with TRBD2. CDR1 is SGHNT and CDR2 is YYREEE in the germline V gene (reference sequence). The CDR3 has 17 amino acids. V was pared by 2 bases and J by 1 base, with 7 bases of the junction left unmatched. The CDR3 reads CASSFLAGDMGTDTQYF. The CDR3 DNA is TGTGCCAGCAGCTTTCTAGCGGGAGATATGGGCACAGATACGCAGTATTTT.